This T cell receptor beta chain stems from a study of T cell responses to AZD1222 COVID-19 vaccine. Study-wide results and caveats: Only six people who got AZD1222 tested seropositive at baseline. The breadth and depth of Spike-specific TCRs increased once two AZD1222 doses had been given. Donor demographics were predominantly white British with a female majority; clonal diversity may be underestimated.

As to this clone: Antigen: not known.

Produced via immunoSEQ multiplex PCR; TCRdb's table is partial and in-frame only. The sample lists around 200,000 clones, 88% seen once, with 26% in the top ten. Trimming removed 1 base at V and 0 bases at J, with 7 bases between. This CDR3 is 14 amino acids long. Germline CDR1 SGHVS, CDR2 FNYEAQ. The material sequenced was peripheral blood, taken 28 days after the second AZD1222 dose. The rearrangement joins TRBV7-6 to TRBJ2-7; possible D gene TRBD1, 5 bases. The clonotype originates from an adult who received the AZD1222 COVID-19 vaccine. This CDR3 reads CASSLGTLSYEQYF. The CDR3 DNA is TGTGCCAGCAGCTTAGGGACACTCTCCTACGAGCAGTACTTC.